This T cell receptor (beta chain) was sequenced during a study of human T cells and chemical hapten exposure (dated by TCRdb to the early 2020s). For the wider study: For sensitization, 2% DPC in acetone was applied to a roughly 2 cm by roughly 2 cm area of upper inner arm skin. Throughout the study period of 20 to 30 weeks, patients also received therapeutic DPC doses to the scalp every week. Patch testing was performed on the upper back with Finn chambers containing 0.01% DPC, and the patch tests were scored after 6 days according to International Contact Dermatitis Research Group standards. Alopecia areata with under or over 50% scalp involvement, alopecia totalis and alopecia universalis were represented in the patient cohort, which was mostly female. Libraries were combined into a pool for sequencing, and differences in TCR yield between samples came mainly from small differences in library volumes within the pool. In alopecia patients, the study followed how the peripheral blood TCR repertoire changed in vivo over primary and secondary sensitization to diphenylcyclopropenone (DPC), a hapten. Blood samples were taken from patients before sensitization (week 0) and then at 2, 6 and about 24 weeks after DPC sensitization. Blood for TCR sequencing was provided by twenty-nine alopecia patients at one to four time points (pre-sensitization, 2, 6 and 24 weeks). Summary of the overall study and its limitations: Compared with pre-sensitization or healthy control sets, expanded TCRs formed significantly more large CDR3 similarity clusters, which is consistent with antigen-driven responses. No change with DPC sensitization was found in the number of TCRs above 1 in 1000 frequency, and no evidence of global repertoire structure alterations was found. Repeated subsampling changed both the strength of the expansion versus patch-test correlation and the threshold at which the correlation became significant. Because all patients had alopecia, a presumed autoimmune disease, the immune response of the patients might differ from that of healthy individuals. Patch test score was positively correlated with the number of PT1 expanded TCRs, with significance at thresholds 8, 16 and 32 but not at 4.

The intended sense of this specimen's time point label: patch test 2, 6 weeks after DPC sensitization. The label giving this sample's treatment or condition can be read as: therapeutic diphenylcyclopropenone sensitization with weekly scalp DPC. At each patch-test visit, blood was drawn before the patch test was applied. To be eligible, patients had to be aged 18 to 70, diagnosed with alopecia and judged suitable for DPC therapy, while pregnant patients were excluded. Unfractionated whole blood was collected in Tempus Blood RNA tubes, and total RNA was extracted from that blood. Receptor libraries were prepared by RACE. Sequenced on a NextSeq 500. Library preparation attached unique molecular identifiers to individual cDNA molecules for quantitative, reproducible TCR counting. From each blood RNA sample, both TCR alpha and TCR beta chains were sequenced. For the original study's pipeline: The median number of TCRs per sample was approximately 93,000, ranging from roughly 23,224 to 700,000. V, J and CDR3 annotation of the TCR reads was performed with the Decombinator software suite. To make PS versus PT1 abundance plots, every sample was subsampled to the same number of TCRs (28,000). Expanded TCRs were defined as absent before sensitization and observed at least eight times at the 2-week time point. TCRdb reanalyzed the raw reads on its own, using fastp at Q25 for trimming and MiXCR for clone calling, and kept in-frame beta chains. When rows share a CDR3 protein, they turn into one entry using the most common DNA and genes. Here the V and J calls rest on TCRdb's processing, not on the authors' analysis. A total of some 79,000 distinct CDR3 sequences appear in this sample, roughly a tenth of them only once. The ten biggest clones cover around 5% of the sample.

This clonotype was observed many times. The antigen this receptor binds is unknown. Per-nucleotide qualities are absent, and no much larger clonotype sits a single base away. CDR1 and CDR2 (MDHEN, SYDVKM) derive from the germline V gene. V loses 4 bases, J loses 14 bases, and the germline ends lie 15 bases apart. CDR3 length: 12 amino acids, cysteine to phenylalanine. CDR3 DNA only is kept here, 36 bases in frame from base 1. The chain is encoded by TRBV28 joined to TRBJ2-1; there is no confident call for the D gene. The TCR sequence derives from a woman aged 45-60 years with alopecia areata. Some clones in this sample may be carry-over from other donors' samples. Here the sequenced sample was whole blood, taken in connection with sensitization to the hapten diphenylcyclopropenone (DPC). The DNA sequence is as follows: TGTGCCAGCAGTTCTCCGACCTCAACCGAGTTCTTC. The resulting protein is CASSSPTSTEFF.